The present entry profiles one T cell receptor beta chain with its context. Definite or probable Susac syndrome was diagnosed using recently defined diagnostic criteria. This CDR3 contains 15 residues. J gave up 4 bases and V 1 base, and 3 bases lay outside the gene matches. CDR1 and CDR2 from the germline V gene are SGHTA and FQGNSA. Random-hexamer reverse transcription was applied to roughly 0.5 to 1 ug RNA. TCRdb re-called the immunoSEQ multiplex PCR reads with MiXCR, one entry per CDR3 protein. The sample lists approximately 190,000 distinct CDR3 sequences; around 90% were seen once. The data derive from a study of CD8 T cells in Susac syndrome. Looking at the study overall: Patients with Susac syndrome had blood drawn and were at that point therapy-naive, on corticosteroids, or on intravenous immunoglobulin alone.

This rearrangement joins TRBV7-2 to TRBJ2-3, with 9 positions matching TRBD2. The sample comprised CD4+ T cells from PBMCs. The sequence came from a human donor with Susac syndrome. The chain's CDR3 is CASSLVGGGADTQYF. CDR3 in DNA: TGTGCCAGCAGCTTAGTCGGCGGGGGGGCAGATACGCAGTATTTT.